This TCR beta chain originates from a study of control samples from healthy donors and cancer patients. Libraries were prepared by immunoSEQ multiplex PCR; TCRdb keeps only in-frame clonotypes and omits some of them. Among about 92,000 clones listed, roughly 86% were seen once. Looked up from germline, CDR1 is LGHNT and CDR2 is FRNRAP. The V gene lost 10 bases and the J gene lost 4 bases, with 14 bases spanning the gap. The CDR3 loop spans 14 amino acids. This TCR came from a woman aged 60 to 75 in good health. Sequenced sample: blood. The chain uses TRBV12-5 and TRBJ1-6, with D possibly matching TRBD1 (6 bases). The CDR3 protein is CATRGDPYNSPLHF. For the CDR3, the DNA is TGTGCTACAAGGGGGGATCCATATAATTCACCCCTCCACTTT.